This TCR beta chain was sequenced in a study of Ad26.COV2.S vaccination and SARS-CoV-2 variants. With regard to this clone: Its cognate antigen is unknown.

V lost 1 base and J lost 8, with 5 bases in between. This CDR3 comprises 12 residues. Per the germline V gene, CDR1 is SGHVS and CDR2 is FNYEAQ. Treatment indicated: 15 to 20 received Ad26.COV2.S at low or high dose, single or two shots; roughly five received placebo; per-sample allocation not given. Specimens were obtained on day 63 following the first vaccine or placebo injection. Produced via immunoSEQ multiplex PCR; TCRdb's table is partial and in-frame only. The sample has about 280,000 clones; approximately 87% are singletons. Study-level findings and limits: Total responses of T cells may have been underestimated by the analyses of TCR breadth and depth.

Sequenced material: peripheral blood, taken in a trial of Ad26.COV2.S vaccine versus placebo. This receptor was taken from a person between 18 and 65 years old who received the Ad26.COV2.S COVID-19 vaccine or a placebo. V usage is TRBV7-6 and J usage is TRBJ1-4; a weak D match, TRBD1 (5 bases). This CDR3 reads CASSLGGEKLFF. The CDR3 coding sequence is TGTGCCAGCAGCTTAGGGGGGGAAAAACTGTTTTTT.